The rows below give T cell receptor beta chains drawn from one sample of a study of shared clonotypes between healthy human individuals. Profiling relied on immunoSEQ multiplex PCR, and the TCRdb table lists in-frame clones only, not all of them. Of about 2,200,000 clones in the sample, about 92% were seen once. The specimen was naive CD8+ T cells from PBMCs. The receptors shown here come from a man in his late teens or twenties in good health. Some clones in this sample may be carry-over from other donors' samples. The CDR3 runs from the conserved cysteine through the conserved F or W. D genes are given only for firm matches. For some rows the clone size is stated as once, few or many, or as a class when expanded; others skip it.

CDR3 protein,CDR3 DNA,J gene,CDR3 length,D gene,V gene,clone size
CASTDDRRSYEQYF,TGTGCCAGCACCGATGATCGGCGTTCCTACGAGCAGTACTTC,TRBJ2-7,14,NA,TRBV7-2,NA
CASSSLTGYSDEQYF,TGTGCCAGCAGTTCCCTGACAGGGTACTCGGACGAGCAGTACTTC,TRBJ2-7,15,TRBD1,TRBV6-6,NA
CASTPTKVGTRYGYTF,TGTGCCAGCACTCCCACAAAGGTGGGGACTCGCTATGGCTACACCTTC,TRBJ1-2,16,NA,TRBV2,NA
CASRPTGTDTQYF,TGTGCCAGCAGACCCACGGGCACAGATACGCAGTATTTT,TRBJ2-3,13,NA,TRBV28,NA
CASSLGEGGETQYF,TGTGCCAGCAGTTTGGGGGAGGGAGGAGAGACCCAGTACTTC,TRBJ2-5,14,TRBD2,TRBV28,NA
CASSSARGGTDTQYF,TGTGCCAGCAGTTCCGCCAGGGGAGGCACAGATACGCAGTATTTT,TRBJ2-3,15,NA,TRBV27,NA
CASSMDRVDEQFF,TGTGCCAGTAGTATGGACAGGGTAGATGAGCAGTTCTTC,TRBJ2-1,13,TRBD1,TRBV19,NA
CASRRFNTEAFF,TGTGCCAGCCGACGGTTTAACACTGAAGCTTTCTTT,TRBJ1-1,12,NA,TRBV19,NA
CASSLVGYLEEGQNEQFF,TGTGCCAGTAGCCTGGTAGGGTATTTAGAGGAGGGCCAAAATGAGCAGTTCTTC,TRBJ2-1,18,NA,TRBV19,once
CASSYRDVAYEQYF,TGTGCCAGCAGTTACCGGGACGTAGCCTACGAGCAGTACTTC,TRBJ2-7,14,NA,TRBV6-5,NA
CASSPIAGASEQFF,TGTGCCAGCAGTCCTATAGCGGGAGCGTCCGAGCAGTTCTTC,TRBJ2-1,14,TRBD2,TRBV27,NA
CASSPRWTSGSSYNEQFF,TGTGCCAGCAGCCCCCGATGGACTAGCGGGAGCTCCTACAATGAGCAGTTCTTC,TRBJ2-1,18,TRBD2,TRBV11-2,NA
CASSLPAGTGELFF,TGTGCCAGCAGCCTGCCGGCGGGGACCGGGGAGCTGTTTTTT,TRBJ2-2,14,NA,TRBV7-9,NA
CASSDRVQDTQYF,TGTGCCAGCAGCGACAGGGTCCAAGATACGCAGTATTTT,TRBJ2-3,13,TRBD1,TRBV7-7,once
CASSSGFYHGINTGELFF,TGTGCCAGCAGTTCCGGGTTCTACCACGGGATCAACACCGGGGAGCTGTTTTTT,TRBJ2-2,18,NA,TRBV27,NA
CASSLNFGQPQHF,TGTGCCAGCAGTTTAAATTTTGGGCAGCCCCAGCATTTT,TRBJ1-5,13,NA,TRBV27,NA
CASSAGDSQSSSTDTQYF,TGTGCCAGCAGCGCGGGGGACAGCCAATCTTCTAGCACAGATACGCAGTATTTT,TRBJ2-3,18,NA,TRBV9,once
CASSLLGQGNTEAFF,TGTGCCAGCAGTTTATTAGGGCAGGGGAACACTGAAGCTTTCTTT,TRBJ1-1,15,NA,TRBV27,NA
CASSESRGSYEQYF,TGCGCCAGCAGTGAGTCGAGGGGTTCCTACGAGCAGTACTTC,TRBJ2-7,14,NA,TRBV10-2,NA
CASIKTGDIRSYEQYF,TGTGCCAGCATCAAGACGGGGGATATAAGGTCCTACGAGCAGTACTTC,TRBJ2-7,16,NA,TRBV27,NA
CASSQPGHRGHGYTF,TGTGCCAGCAGTCAACCGGGACATAGGGGCCATGGCTACACCTTC,TRBJ1-2,15,NA,TRBV28,once
CASSFSGEQFF,TGTGCCAGCAGCTTTTCCGGTGAGCAGTTCTTC,TRBJ2-1,11,NA,TRBV7-9,NA
CAWIVVDSSNTEAFF,TGTGCCTGGATAGTCGTAGACAGTTCGAACACTGAAGCTTTCTTT,TRBJ1-1,15,NA,TRBV30,NA
CASRGGTEHPDTQYF,TGTGCCAGCAGAGGGGGAACGGAGCACCCAGATACGCAGTATTTT,TRBJ2-3,15,NA,TRBV28,NA
CASRGLAIKETQYF,TGTGCCAGTAGAGGACTAGCAATCAAAGAGACCCAGTACTTC,TRBJ2-5,14,TRBD2,TRBV19,few
CASSLDSLGQFF,TGTGCCAGCAGCTTAGACTCTCTTGGGCAGTTCTTC,TRBJ2-1,12,NA,TRBV7-2,NA
CASSLLRGEETQYF,TGCGCCAGCAGCTTGTTAAGGGGCGAGGAGACCCAGTACTTC,TRBJ2-5,14,NA,TRBV5-1,NA
CSVRPGGAPTYEQYF,TGCAGCGTCCGGCCCGGTGGGGCGCCTACCTACGAGCAGTACTTC,TRBJ2-7,15,NA,TRBV29-1,NA
CASSIFRVGIQYF,TGTGCCAGTAGTATCTTCAGGGTTGGCATTCAGTACTTC,TRBJ2-4,13,NA,TRBV19,NA
CATSREEDNYGYTF,TGTGCCACCAGCAGAGAAGAGGATAACTATGGCTACACCTTC,TRBJ1-2,14,NA,TRBV15,NA
CASSPGGRENTEAFF,TGTGCCAGCAGCCCGGGGGGCAGGGAGAACACTGAAGCTTTCTTT,TRBJ1-1,15,NA,TRBV5-5,NA
CASSLAGALSYEQYF,TGTGCCAGCAGCTTAGCAGGGGCCCTCTCCTACGAGCAGTACTTC,TRBJ2-7,15,NA,TRBV7-9,NA
CASDGGNTIYF,TGTGCCAGCGATGGCGGAAACACCATATATTTT,TRBJ1-3,11,NA,TRBV28,NA
CASSITGFSTDTQYF,TGCGCCAGCAGCATCACAGGGTTTAGTACAGATACGCAGTATTTT,TRBJ2-3,15,NA,TRBV5-1,NA
CASSHTRQISTDTQYF,TGTGCCAGCAGCCACACCCGACAGATAAGCACAGATACGCAGTATTTT,TRBJ2-3,16,NA,TRBV7-9,NA
CAWSYGLDGSEQYF,TGTGCCTGGAGTTATGGCCTCGACGGGTCCGAGCAGTACTTC,TRBJ2-7,14,NA,TRBV30,NA
CASSVGPGGAFF,TGTGCCAGCAGCGTAGGGCCAGGGGGAGCTTTCTTT,TRBJ1-1,12,TRBD1,TRBV9,few
CASRGVRDESKVLAKNIQYF,TGTGCCAGCCGCGGAGTTCGTGACGAGTCTAAGGTATTGGCCAAAAACATTCAGTACTTC,TRBJ2-4,20,NA,TRBV28,NA
CASTRRGPGLAANTGELFF,TGTGCCAGCACAAGAAGAGGGCCGGGACTAGCCGCTAACACCGGGGAGCTGTTTTTT,TRBJ2-2,19,TRBD2,TRBV2,NA
CASSLSGLYEQYF,TGTGCCAGCAGTTTATCGGGCTTATACGAGCAGTACTTC,TRBJ2-7,13,NA,TRBV27,NA
CAISELGAWEQYF,TGTGCCATCAGTGAGTTGGGGGCTTGGGAGCAGTACTTC,TRBJ2-7,13,NA,TRBV10-3,NA
CATSIGYERGTYEQYF,TGTGCCACCAGCATCGGGTATGAACGGGGGACCTACGAGCAGTACTTC,TRBJ2-7,16,NA,TRBV15,NA
CASSADGSYEQYF,TGCGCCAGCAGCGCCGACGGCTCCTACGAGCAGTACTTC,TRBJ2-7,13,NA,TRBV4-1,NA
CASSADLQISTDTQYF,TGTGCCAGCAGCGCAGACCTACAGATTAGCACAGATACGCAGTATTTT,TRBJ2-3,16,NA,TRBV9,NA
CASRQVAGGSYEQYF,TGTGCCAGCAGACAAGTAGCGGGGGGGAGTTACGAGCAGTACTTC,TRBJ2-7,15,TRBD2,TRBV27,NA
CASSTGGYEQYF,TGTGCCAGCAGTACCGGGGGCTACGAGCAGTACTTC,TRBJ2-7,12,NA,TRBV6-5,NA
CASSLFAQGEGADTDTQYF,TGTGCCAGCAGCTTATTCGCCCAGGGGGAAGGAGCGGACACAGATACGCAGTATTTT,TRBJ2-3,19,TRBD1,TRBV7-9,NA
CASSKARGRDGYTF,TGTGCCAGCAGCAAAGCCCGGGGGCGGGATGGCTACACCTTC,TRBJ1-2,14,NA,TRBV21-1,NA
CASSLPSGGHYSNTEAFF,TGTGCCAGCAGCTTGCCGTCCGGGGGTCACTATTCGAACACTGAAGCTTTCTTC,TRBJ1-1,18,NA,TRBV5-6,NA
CAISGDRGDEQYF,TGTGCCATCAGTGGAGACAGGGGAGACGAGCAGTACTTC,TRBJ2-7,13,TRBD1,TRBV10-3,NA
CASTQKDGLTLYGYTF,TGTGCCAGCACGCAAAAGGACGGATTGACCCTCTATGGCTACACCTTC,TRBJ1-2,16,NA,TRBV5-4,NA
CAISETRGGGSSYEQYF,TGTGCCATCAGTGAAACCCGCGGGGGCGGGAGCTCCTACGAGCAGTACTTC,TRBJ2-7,17,NA,TRBV10-3,NA
CASSYDTEAFF,TGTGCCAGCAGTTACGACACTGAAGCTTTCTTT,TRBJ1-1,11,NA,TRBV6-5,NA
CASSMTKLDEKLFF,TGTGCCAGCAGCATGACTAAACTTGATGAAAAACTGTTTTTT,TRBJ1-4,14,NA,TRBV5-6,NA